This entry describes one TCR beta chain. The CDR3 runs to 16 residues. Between the trimmed V and J ends, which lost 2 bases and 1 base, there was a span of 15 bases. Germline values: CDR1 SGDLS, CDR2 YYNGEE. Participants came from under 30 US areas, aged about 18 to 95 years. This sample was included in a study of blood T cell repertoires in COVID-19. The assay was immunoSEQ multiplex PCR, and TCRdb's table has in-frame clones only and misses some. The table records about 380,000 clones, around nine tenths of them present only once. V is TRBV9 and J is TRBJ1-1, with D possibly TRBD1 on 5 matching bases. Sequences were obtained from PBMCs or T cells enriched from blood (not recorded which). This TCR derives from a woman aged 18-35 years who had recovered from COVID-19. The CDR3 sequence is CASSVGPTAGNTEAFF. Written as DNA, the CDR3 is TGTGCCAGCAGCGTGGGGCCTACCGCTGGGAACACTGAAGCTTTCTTT.